This T cell receptor (beta chain) appears in the sequencing data of a study of PD-1 blockade in classical Hodgkin lymphoma. CDR3 size: 14 residues. V shed 4 bases and J 6 bases; nucleotides not matched to a gene: 2. In germline, CDR1 is MNHNY, CDR2 SVGAGI (reference sequence). Time point described: newly diagnosed, previously untreated cHL patient sample. Investigators isolated CD4+ T cells from thawed PBMCs through magnetic negative selection. The data were produced by immunoSEQ multiplex PCR, yet TCRdb's version contains in-frame clones alone and is incomplete. The table lists more than 15,000 clones, 92% of them singletons, with 0.5% to 0.55% in the top ten.

The J gene is TRBJ2-1, the V gene TRBV6-6; 11 nucleotides line up with TRBD2. Sequencing was performed on CD4+ T cells from blood. The TCR was taken from a human donor with classical Hodgkin lymphoma. CDR3 in amino acids: CASSFGTSGNEQFF. The CDR3 DNA reads TGTGCCAGCAGTTTTGGGACTAGCGGCAATGAGCAGTTCTTC.